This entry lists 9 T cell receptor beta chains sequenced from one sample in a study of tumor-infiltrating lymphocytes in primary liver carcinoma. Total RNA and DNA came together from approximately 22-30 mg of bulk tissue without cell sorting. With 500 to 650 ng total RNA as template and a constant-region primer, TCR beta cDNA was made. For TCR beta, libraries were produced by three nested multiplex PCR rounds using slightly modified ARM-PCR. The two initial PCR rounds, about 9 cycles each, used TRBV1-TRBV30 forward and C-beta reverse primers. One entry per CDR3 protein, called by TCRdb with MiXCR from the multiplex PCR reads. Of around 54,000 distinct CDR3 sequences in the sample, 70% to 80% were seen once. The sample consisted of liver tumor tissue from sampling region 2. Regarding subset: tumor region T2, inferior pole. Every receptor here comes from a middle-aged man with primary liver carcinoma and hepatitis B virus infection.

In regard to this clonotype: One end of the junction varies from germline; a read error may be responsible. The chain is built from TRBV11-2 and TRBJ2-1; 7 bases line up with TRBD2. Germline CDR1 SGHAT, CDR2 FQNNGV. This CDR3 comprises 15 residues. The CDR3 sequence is CANSLLGLGVDVQFF. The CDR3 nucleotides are TGTGCCAACAGCTTACTCGGACTAGGGGTCGATGTGCAGTTCTTC.

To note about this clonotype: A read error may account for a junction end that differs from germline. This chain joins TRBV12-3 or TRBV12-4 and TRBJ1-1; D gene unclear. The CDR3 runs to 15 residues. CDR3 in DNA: TGTGCCAGCAGTTTCGGAATTGTCTCGAACGCTGAAGCTTTCTTT. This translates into CASSFGIVSNAEAFF.

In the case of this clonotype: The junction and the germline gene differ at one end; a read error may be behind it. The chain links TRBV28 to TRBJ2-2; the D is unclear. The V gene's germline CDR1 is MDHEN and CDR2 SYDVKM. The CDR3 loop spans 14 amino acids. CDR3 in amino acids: CAGSLTRRTGELFF. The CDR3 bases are TGTGCCGGCAGCCTCACTCGGCGCACCGGGGAGCTGTTTTTT.

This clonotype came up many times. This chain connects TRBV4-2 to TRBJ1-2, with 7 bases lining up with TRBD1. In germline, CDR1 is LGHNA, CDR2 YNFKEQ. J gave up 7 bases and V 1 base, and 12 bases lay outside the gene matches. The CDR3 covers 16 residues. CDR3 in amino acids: CASSQGRDSSLGGYTF. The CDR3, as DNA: TGTGCCAGCAGCCAAGGTCGGGACAGCAGCTTGGGTGGCTACACCTTC.

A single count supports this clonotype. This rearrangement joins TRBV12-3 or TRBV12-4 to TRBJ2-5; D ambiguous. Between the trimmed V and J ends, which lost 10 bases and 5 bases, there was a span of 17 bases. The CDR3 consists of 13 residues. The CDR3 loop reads CANTPGRVETQYF. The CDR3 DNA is TGTGCCAACACCCCAGGCCGTGTGGAGACCCAGTACTTC.

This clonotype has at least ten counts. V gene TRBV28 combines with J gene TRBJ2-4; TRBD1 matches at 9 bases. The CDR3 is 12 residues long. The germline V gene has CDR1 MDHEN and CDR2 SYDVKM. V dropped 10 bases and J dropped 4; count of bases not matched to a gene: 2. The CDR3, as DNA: TGTGCCATTGGGACAGGGAAAAACATTCAGTACTTC. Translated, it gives CAIGTGKNIQYF.

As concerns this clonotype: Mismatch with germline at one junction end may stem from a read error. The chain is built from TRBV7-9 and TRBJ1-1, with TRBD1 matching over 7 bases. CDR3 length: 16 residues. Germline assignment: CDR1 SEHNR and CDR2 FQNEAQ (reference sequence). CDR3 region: CASSLGGTEKNIEAFF. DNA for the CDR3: TGTGCCAGCAGTTTAGGGGGGACAGAAAAGAACATTGAAGCTTTCTTT.

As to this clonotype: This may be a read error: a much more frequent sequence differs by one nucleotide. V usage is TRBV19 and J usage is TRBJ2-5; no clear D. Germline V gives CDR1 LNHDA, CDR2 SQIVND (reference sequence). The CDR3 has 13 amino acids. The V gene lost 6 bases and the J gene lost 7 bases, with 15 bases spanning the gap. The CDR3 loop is CASRPTVKTTQYF. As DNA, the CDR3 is TGTGCCAGTAGGCCGACGGTCAAGACGACCCAGTACTTC. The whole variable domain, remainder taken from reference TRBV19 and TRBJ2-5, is DGGITQSPKYLFRKEGQNVTLSCEQNLNHDAMYWYRQDPGQGLRLIYYSQIVNDFQKGDIAEGYSVSREKKESFPLTVTSAQKNPTAFYLCASRPTVKTTQYFGPGTRLLVL.

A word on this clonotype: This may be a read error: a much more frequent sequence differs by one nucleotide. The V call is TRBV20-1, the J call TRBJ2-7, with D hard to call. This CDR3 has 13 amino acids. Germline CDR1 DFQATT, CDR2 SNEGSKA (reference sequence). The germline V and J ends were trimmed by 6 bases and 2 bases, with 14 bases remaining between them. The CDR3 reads CSALRHNTYEQYF. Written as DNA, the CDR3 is TGCAGTGCCTTAAGGCACAACACCTACGAGCAGTACTTC.